Detailed here is one TCR beta chain. Its antigen remains unknown. Sequenced material consisted of expressed TCRB transcripts (all of the isolated RNA was reverse transcribed). Assay: immunoSEQ multiplex PCR; the TCRdb copy retains only in-frame clones and omits some. The repertoire holds a few hundred thousand clones, with approximately 15% as singletons. This entry belongs to a study of beta chain features in type 1 diabetes. Study conclusions and caveats: Healthy donors had naive, central memory and Treg TCRB repertoires that appeared less similar than those seen among patients. Significant though moderate, a shortening of TCRB CDR3s appeared in all four CD4+ subsets of Type 1 diabetes patients.

Germline V gene lookup returns CDR1 SGHVS and CDR2 FQNEAQ. The CDR3 runs 18 residues. Losses at the gene ends were 5 bases for V and 5 bases for J; bases not matched to a gene: 16. This receptor was identified in a man aged 30-40 years with type 1 diabetes. This chain uses TRBV7-8 with TRBJ2-7; 12 positions match TRBD2. Input material: naive CD4+ T cells from blood. CDR3 DNA: TGTGCCAGCAGCGCCCATCGGCTAGCGGGAGGGCCTGGGGACGAGCAGTACTTC. Encoded protein: CASSAHRLAGGPGDEQYF.